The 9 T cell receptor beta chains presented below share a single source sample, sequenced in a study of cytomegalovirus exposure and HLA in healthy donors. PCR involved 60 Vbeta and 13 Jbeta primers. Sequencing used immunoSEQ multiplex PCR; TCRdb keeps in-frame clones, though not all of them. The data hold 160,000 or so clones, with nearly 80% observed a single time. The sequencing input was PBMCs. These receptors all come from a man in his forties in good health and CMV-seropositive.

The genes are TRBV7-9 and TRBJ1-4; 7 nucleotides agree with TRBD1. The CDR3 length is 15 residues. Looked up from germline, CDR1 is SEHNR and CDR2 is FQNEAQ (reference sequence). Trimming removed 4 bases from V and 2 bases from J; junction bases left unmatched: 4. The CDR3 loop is CASSSQGRTNEKLFF. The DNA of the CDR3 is TGTGCCAGCAGCTCACAGGGGAGGACTAATGAAAAACTGTTTTTT.

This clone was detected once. CDR3 protein: CASSLVGVPNNEQFF. CDR3 sequence (DNA): TGCGCCAGCAGCTTGGTAGGAGTACCGAACAATGAGCAGTTCTTC. The V and J genes are TRBV5-1 and TRBJ2-1, with D hard to call. V was trimmed by 0 bases and J by 5 bases, leaving 12 bases between them. The CDR3 has 15 residues. In germline, CDR1 is SGHRS, CDR2 YFSETQ.

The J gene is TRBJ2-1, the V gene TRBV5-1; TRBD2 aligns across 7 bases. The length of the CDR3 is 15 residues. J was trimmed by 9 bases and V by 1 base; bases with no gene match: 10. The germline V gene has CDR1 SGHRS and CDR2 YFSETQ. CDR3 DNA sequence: TGCGCCAGCAGCTTGTCCCTAGCGGAGGGAATTGAGCAGTTCTTC. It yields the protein CASSLSLAEGIEQFF.

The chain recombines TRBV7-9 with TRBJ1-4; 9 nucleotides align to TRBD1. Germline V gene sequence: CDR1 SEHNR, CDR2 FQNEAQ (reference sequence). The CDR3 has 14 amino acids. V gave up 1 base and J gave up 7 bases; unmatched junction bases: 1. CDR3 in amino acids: CASSLEQGAEKLFF. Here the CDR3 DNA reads TGTGCCAGCAGCTTAGAACAGGGGGCTGAAAAACTGTTTTTT.

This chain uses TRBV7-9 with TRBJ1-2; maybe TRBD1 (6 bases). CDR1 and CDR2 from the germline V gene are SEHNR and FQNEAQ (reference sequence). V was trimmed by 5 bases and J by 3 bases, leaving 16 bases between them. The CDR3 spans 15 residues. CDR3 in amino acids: CASSPGRGGDYGYTF. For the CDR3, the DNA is TGTGCCAGCAGCCCTGGTAGAGGGGGTGACTATGGCTACACCTTC.

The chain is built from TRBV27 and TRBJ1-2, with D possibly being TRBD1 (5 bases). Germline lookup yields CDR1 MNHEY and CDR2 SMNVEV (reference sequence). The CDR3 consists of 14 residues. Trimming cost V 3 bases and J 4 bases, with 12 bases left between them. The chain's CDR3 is CASSFAAGGYGYTF. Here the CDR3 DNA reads TGTGCCAGCAGTTTTGCCGCCGGGGGCTATGGCTACACCTTC.

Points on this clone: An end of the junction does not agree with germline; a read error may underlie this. The CDR3 bases are TGTGCCAGCAGCTTGGAACTAGCCAAAAACAGTCAGTACTTC. As protein: CASSLELAKNSQYF. The V gene is TRBV5-6, the J gene TRBJ2-4, with D possibly being TRBD2 (6 bases). This CDR3 contains 14 residues. The germline CDR1 and CDR2 sequences are SGHDT and YYEEEE.

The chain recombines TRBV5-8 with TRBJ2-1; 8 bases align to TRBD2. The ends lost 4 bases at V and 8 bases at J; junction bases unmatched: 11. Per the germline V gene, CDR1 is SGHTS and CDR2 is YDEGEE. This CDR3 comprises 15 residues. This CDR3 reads CASSPGTRATHEQFF. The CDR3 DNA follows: TGTGCCAGCAGCCCCGGGACTAGGGCAACCCATGAGCAGTTCTTC.

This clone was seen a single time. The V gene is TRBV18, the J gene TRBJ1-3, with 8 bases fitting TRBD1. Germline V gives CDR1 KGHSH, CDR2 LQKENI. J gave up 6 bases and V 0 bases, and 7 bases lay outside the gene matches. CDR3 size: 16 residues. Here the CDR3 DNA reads TGTGCCAGCTCACCACCGGACAGGGTGTTGTTAAACACCATATATTTT. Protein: CASSPPDRVLLNTIYF.